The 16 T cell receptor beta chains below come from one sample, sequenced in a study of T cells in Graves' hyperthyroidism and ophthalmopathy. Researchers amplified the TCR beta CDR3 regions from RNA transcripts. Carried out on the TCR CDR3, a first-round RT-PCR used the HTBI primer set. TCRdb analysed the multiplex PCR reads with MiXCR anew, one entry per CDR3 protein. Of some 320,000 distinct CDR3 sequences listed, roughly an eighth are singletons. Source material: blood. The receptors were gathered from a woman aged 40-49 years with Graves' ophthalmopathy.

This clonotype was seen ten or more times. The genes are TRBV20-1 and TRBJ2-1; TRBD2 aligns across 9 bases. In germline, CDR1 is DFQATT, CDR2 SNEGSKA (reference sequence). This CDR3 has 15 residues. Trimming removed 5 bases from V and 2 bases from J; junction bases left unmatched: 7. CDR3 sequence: CSALSGGGAYNEQFF. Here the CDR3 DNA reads TGCAGTGCTCTCTCCGGCGGGGGGGCCTACAATGAGCAGTTCTTC.

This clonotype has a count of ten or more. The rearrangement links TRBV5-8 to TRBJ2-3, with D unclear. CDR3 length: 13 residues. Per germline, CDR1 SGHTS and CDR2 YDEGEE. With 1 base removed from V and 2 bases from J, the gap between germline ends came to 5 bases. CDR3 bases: TGTGCCAGCAGCTTGTCCCACACAGATACGCAGTATTTT. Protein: CASSLSHTDTQYF.

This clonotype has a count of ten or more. CDR3 nucleotides: TGTGCCAGCAGCTTAGCGTGGTCGGGGACAGCCTACGAGCAGTACTTC. As protein: CASSLAWSGTAYEQYF. The chain uses TRBV7-2 and TRBJ2-7; 7 bases fit TRBD1. Germline CDR1 is SGHTA and CDR2 is FQGNSA. The CDR3 contains 16 residues. V trimming: 0 bases; J trimming: 2 bases; junction bases outside the gene matches: 7.

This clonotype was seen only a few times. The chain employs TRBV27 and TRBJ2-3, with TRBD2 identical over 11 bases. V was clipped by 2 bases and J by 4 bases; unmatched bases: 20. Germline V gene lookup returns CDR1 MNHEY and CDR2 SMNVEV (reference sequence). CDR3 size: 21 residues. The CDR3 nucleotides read TGTGCCAGCAGTTTAAGCCTTGGGGTAGCGGGAGGGCCGGGGAGAGCAGATACGCAGTATTTT. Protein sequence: CASSLSLGVAGGPGRADTQYF.

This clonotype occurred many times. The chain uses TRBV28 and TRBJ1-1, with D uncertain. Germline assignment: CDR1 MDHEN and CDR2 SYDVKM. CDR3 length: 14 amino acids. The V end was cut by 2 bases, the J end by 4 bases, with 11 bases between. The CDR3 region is CASSLVFAGTEAFF. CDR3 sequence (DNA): TGTGCCAGCAGTTTAGTTTTCGCGGGCACTGAAGCTTTCTTT.

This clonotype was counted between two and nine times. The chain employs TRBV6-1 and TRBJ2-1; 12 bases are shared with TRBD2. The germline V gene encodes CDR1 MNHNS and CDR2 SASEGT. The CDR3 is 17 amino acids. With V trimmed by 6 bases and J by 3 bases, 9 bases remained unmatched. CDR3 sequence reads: CASSQRLAGAGYNEQFF. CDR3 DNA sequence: TGTGCCAGCAGCCAGCGACTAGCGGGGGCTGGCTACAATGAGCAGTTCTTC.

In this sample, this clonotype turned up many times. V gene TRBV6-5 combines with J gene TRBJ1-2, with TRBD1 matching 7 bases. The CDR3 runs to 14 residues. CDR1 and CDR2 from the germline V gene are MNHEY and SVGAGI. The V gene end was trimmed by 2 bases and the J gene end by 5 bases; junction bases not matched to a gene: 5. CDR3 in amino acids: CASSYEATGYGYTF. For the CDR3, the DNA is TGTGCCAGCAGTTACGAGGCGACAGGGTATGGCTACACCTTC.

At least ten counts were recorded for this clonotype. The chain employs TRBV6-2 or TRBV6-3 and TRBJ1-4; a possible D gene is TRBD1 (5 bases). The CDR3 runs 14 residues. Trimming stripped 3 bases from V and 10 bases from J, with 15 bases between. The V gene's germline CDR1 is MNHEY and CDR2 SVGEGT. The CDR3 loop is CASSYEGSIGKLFF. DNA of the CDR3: TGTGCCAGCAGTTATGAGGGGAGTATCGGAAAACTGTTTTTT.

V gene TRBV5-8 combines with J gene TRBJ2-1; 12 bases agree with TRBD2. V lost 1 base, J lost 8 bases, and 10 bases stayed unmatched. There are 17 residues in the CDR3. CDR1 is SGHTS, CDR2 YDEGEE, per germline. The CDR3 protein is CASSLILAGGFVYEQFF. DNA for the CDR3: TGTGCCAGCAGCTTGATTCTAGCGGGGGGGTTTGTGTATGAGCAGTTCTTC.

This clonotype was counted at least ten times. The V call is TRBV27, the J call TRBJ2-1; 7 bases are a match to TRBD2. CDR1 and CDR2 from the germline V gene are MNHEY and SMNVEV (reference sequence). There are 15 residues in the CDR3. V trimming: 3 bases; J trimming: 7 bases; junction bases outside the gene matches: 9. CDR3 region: CASSFWRELSNEQFF. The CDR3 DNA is TGTGCCAGCAGTTTTTGGCGGGAGCTCAGTAATGAGCAGTTCTTC.

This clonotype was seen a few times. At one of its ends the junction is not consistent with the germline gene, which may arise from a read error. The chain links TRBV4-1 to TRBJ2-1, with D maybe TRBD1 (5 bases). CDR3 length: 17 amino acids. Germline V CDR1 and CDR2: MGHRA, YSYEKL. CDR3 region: CASSIDPPGFSYNEQFF. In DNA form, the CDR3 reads TGTGCCAGCAGCATTGACCCTCCAGGGTTCTCCTACAATGAGCAGTTCTTC.

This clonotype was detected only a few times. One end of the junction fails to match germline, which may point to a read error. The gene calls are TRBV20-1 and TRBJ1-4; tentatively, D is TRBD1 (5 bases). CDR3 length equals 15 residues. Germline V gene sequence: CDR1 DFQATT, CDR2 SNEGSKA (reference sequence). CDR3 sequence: CSTRDPRGRDEKLFF. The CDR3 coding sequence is TGCAGTACTAGAGATCCGAGGGGAAGGGATGAAAAACTGTTTTTT.

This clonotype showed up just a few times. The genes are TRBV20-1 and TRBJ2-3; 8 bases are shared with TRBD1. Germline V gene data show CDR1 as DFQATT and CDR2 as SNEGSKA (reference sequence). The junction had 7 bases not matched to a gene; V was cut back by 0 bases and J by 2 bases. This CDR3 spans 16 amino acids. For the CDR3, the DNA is TGCAGTGCTAGAGATCGGGCAGGGGGCAACACAGATACGCAGTATTTT. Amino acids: CSARDRAGGNTDTQYF.

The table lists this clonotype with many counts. CDR3 in amino acids: CAWGTGRETQYF. The CDR3 DNA reads as TGTGCCTGGGGGACAGGGCGGGAGACCCAGTACTTC. This sequence joins TRBV30 and TRBJ2-5; 9 positions agree with TRBD1. This CDR3 is 12 amino acids long. V gave up 5 bases and J gave up 5 bases; unmatched junction bases: 3. In germline, CDR1 is GTSNPN, CDR2 SVGIG (reference sequence).

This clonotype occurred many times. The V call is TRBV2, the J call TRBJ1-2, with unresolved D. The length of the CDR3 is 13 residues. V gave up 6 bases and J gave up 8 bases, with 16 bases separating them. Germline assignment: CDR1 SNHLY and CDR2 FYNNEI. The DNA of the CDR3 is TGTGCCAGCAGAAGAGAACGGGTATTCGGCTACACCTTC. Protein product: CASRRERVFGYTF.

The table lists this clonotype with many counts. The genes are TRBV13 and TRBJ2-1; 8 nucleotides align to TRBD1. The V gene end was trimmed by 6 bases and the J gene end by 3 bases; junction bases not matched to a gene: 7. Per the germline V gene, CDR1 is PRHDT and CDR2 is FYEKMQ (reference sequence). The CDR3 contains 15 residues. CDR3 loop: CASSGQGSNYNEQFF. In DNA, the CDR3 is TGTGCCAGCAGTGGACAGGGATCGAACTACAATGAGCAGTTCTTC.